This passage covers 12 T cell receptor beta chains from one sample sequenced in a study of regulatory T cells in long-lasting Graves disease. Arm-PCR of CDR3 regions and iRepertoire HTBI primers were used to build TCR beta libraries. TCRdb reanalysed the multiplex PCR reads using MiXCR and keeps one entry per CDR3 protein. The sample contains 450,000 to 600,000 distinct CDR3 sequences, roughly 14% of which appear only once. As for time point: newly diagnosed GD, antithyroid drugs for less than 3 months. PBMC RNA served as the TCR library source. The data also belong to a second study, concerning T cells in Graves' hyperthyroidism and ophthalmopathy.

The sequencing here drew on peripheral blood mononuclear cells (PBMCs), taken at new diagnosis, from a patient treated with antithyroid drugs. The receptors derive from a man aged 25-45 years with Graves disease.

The V gene is TRBV5-6, the J gene TRBJ2-7; 10 bases fit TRBD2. Trimming took 3 bases from V and 2 from J; bases not matched to a gene: 5. The CDR3 length is 15 residues. Germline CDR1 SGHDT, CDR2 YYEEEE. CDR3 in amino acids: CASSSGLAATYEQYF. Written as DNA, the CDR3 is TGTGCCAGCAGCTCCGGACTAGCGGCTACCTACGAGCAGTACTTC.

This clonotype was counted between two and nine times. The chain has TRBV29-1 and TRBJ2-7; D might be TRBD1 or TRBD2, each matching 5 bases. The CDR3 is 14 amino acids. In germline, CDR1 is SQVTM, CDR2 ANQGSEA. The V end lost 7 bases, the J end lost 7 bases, and 23 bases lay between the germline ends. CDR3 coding DNA: TGCAGCGCAGAGGGTGGGGGTAATCGGCAAGAGCAGTACTTC. It specifies CSAEGGGNRQEQYF.

This clonotype has a count of ten or more. V and J are TRBV12-3 or TRBV12-4 and TRBJ2-1; 12 nucleotides agree with TRBD2. J lost 10 bases, V lost 8 bases, and 9 bases had no gene match. This CDR3 contains 14 residues. CDR3 DNA: TGTGCCAGCGGTCCTAGCGGGAGGGTGCGGGAGCAGTTCTTC. This gives the protein CASGPSGRVREQFF.

In its sample, this clonotype was seen many times. The V gene is TRBV19, the J gene TRBJ1-2, with D hard to call. The V gene's germline CDR1 is LNHDA and CDR2 SQIVND (reference sequence). V was shortened by 7 bases and J by 6 bases, with 18 bases between the two germline ends. The CDR3 consists of 14 residues. In nucleotides, the CDR3 is TGTGCCAGTATTGTGAAGGGAAGAATTGATGGCTACACCTTC. Encoded protein: CASIVKGRIDGYTF.

The rearrangement joins TRBV7-2 to TRBJ2-7, with 8 positions matching TRBD2. Germline values: CDR1 SGHTA, CDR2 FQGNSA. J lost 6 bases, V lost 0 bases, and 7 bases had no gene match. The length of the CDR3 is 15 residues. The DNA of the CDR3 is TGTGCCAGCAGCTTAGCTAGCGGGGCAACCTGCGAGCAGTACTTC. Translation: CASSLASGATCEQYF.

This clonotype was observed a handful of times. The chain recombines TRBV18 with TRBJ1-2; tentatively, D is TRBD1 (5 bases). CDR1 KGHSH and CDR2 LQKENI come from the germline V gene. The CDR3 is 14 residues long. V dropped 5 bases and J dropped 1 base, with 11 bases sitting between them. The CDR3 is CASSTSRDNYGYTF. In DNA form, the CDR3 reads TGTGCCAGCTCAACCTCCAGGGATAACTATGGCTACACCTTC.

This clonotype came up many times. V is TRBV7-9 and J is TRBJ2-4; 12 nucleotides align to TRBD2. The CDR3 length is 15 residues. Per germline, CDR1 SEHNR and CDR2 FQNEAQ (reference sequence). V lost 5 bases, J lost 6 bases, and 5 bases stayed unmatched. CDR3 residues: CASSHPTSGGNIQYF. The CDR3 DNA follows: TGTGCCAGCAGCCACCCGACTAGCGGGGGAAACATTCAGTACTTC.

Ten or more counts support this clonotype. This chain uses TRBV5-1 with TRBJ1-4, with D perhaps matching TRBD1 (5 bases). The germline V gene has CDR1 SGHRS and CDR2 YFSETQ. This CDR3 is 17 amino acids long. V was pared by 0 bases and J by 4 bases, with 16 bases between. The DNA for the CDR3 is TGCGCCAGCAGCTTGGGGACATCATCTCAAATTAATGAAAAACTGTTTTTT. Its translation: CASSLGTSSQINEKLFF.

V is TRBV4-2 and J is TRBJ2-7; 13 nucleotides line up with TRBD2. There are 18 residues in the CDR3. Germline trimming cut 0 bases from V and 6 bases from J; bases unmatched to any gene: 11. In germline, CDR1 is LGHNA, CDR2 YNFKEQ. The CDR3 reads CASSQDPGRTSGSIEQYF. CDR3 DNA: TGTGCCAGCAGCCAAGACCCTGGGCGGACTAGCGGGAGTATCGAGCAGTACTTC.

To note about this clonotype: A much more abundant neighbour one base away suggests this may be a read error. The rearrangement joins TRBV11-3 to TRBJ1-1; D is unclear. Trimming stripped 7 bases from V and 4 bases from J, with 13 bases between. This CDR3 has 13 residues. Germline values: CDR1 SGHNT, CDR2 YENEEA. The CDR3, as DNA: TGTGCCAGCAACTTCATGGGGAGCACTGAAGCTTTCTTT. Its protein is CASNFMGSTEAFF. Complete variable domain (other parts from reference TRBV11-3 and TRBJ1-1): EAGVVQSPRYKIIEKKQPVAFWCNPISGHNTLYWYLQNLGQGPELLIRYENEEAVDDSQLPKDRFSAERLKGVDSTLKIQPAELGDSAVYLCASNFMGSTEAFFGQGTRLTVV.

As concerns this clonotype: A much more abundant neighbour one base away suggests this may be a read error. In DNA form, the CDR3 reads TGTGCCGGCAGTGCATCCCCCCGGGAGACCCAGTACTTC. The encoded protein is CAGSASPRETQYF. The chain employs TRBV6-2 or TRBV6-3 and TRBJ2-5; D unresolved. This CDR3 has 13 residues. CDR1 and CDR2 (germline): MNHEY, SVGEGT.

CDR3 sequence: CASEGLAGRLANEQFF. In DNA, the CDR3 is TGTGCCAGTGAGGGACTAGCGGGACGATTGGCCAATGAGCAGTTCTTC. This rearrangement joins TRBV19 to TRBJ2-1, with 13 bases matching TRBD2. After removal of 8 bases from V and 6 bases from J, the junction contained 10 bases not matched to a gene. The CDR3 totals 16 residues. Germline CDR1 reads LNHDA; CDR2 reads SQIVND (reference sequence).